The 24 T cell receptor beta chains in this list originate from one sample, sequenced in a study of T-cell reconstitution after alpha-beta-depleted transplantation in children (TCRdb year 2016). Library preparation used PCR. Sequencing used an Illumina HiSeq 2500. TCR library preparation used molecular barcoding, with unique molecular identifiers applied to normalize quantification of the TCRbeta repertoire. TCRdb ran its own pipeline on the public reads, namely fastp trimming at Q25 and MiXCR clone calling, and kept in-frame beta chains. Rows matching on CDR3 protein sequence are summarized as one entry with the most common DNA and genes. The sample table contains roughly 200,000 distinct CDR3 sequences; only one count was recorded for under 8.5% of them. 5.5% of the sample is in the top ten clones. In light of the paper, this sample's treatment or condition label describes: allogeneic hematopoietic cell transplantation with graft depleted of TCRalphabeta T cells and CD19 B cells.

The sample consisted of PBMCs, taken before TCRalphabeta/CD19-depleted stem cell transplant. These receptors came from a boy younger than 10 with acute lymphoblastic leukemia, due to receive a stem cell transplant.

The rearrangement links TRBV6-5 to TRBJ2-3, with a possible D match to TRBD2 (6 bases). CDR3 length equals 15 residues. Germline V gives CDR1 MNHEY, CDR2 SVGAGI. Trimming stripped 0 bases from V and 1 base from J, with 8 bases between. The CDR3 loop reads CASSYSRGGTDTQYF. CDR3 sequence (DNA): TGTGCCAGCAGTTACTCGCGGGGCGGCACAGATACGCAGTATTTT.

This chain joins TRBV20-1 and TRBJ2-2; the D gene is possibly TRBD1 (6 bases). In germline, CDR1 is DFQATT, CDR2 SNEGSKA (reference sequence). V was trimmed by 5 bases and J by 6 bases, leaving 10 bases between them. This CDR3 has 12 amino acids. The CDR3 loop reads CSAGQFPGELFF. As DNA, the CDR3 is TGCAGTGCTGGACAGTTCCCCGGGGAGCTGTTTTTT.

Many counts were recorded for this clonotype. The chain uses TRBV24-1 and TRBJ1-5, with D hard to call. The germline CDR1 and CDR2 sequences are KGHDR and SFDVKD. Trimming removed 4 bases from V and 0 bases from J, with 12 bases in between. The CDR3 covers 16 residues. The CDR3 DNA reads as TGTGCCACCAGTGACCCTGGGTCGGATAGCAATCAGCCCCAGCATTTT. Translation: CATSDPGSDSNQPQHF.

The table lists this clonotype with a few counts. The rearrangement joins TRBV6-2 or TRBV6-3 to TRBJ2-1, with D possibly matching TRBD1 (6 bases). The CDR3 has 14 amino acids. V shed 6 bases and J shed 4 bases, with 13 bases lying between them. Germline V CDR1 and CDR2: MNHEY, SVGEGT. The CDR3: CASSPGTMYNEQFF. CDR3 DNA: TGTGCCAGCAGCCCCGGGACAATGTACAATGAGCAGTTCTTC.

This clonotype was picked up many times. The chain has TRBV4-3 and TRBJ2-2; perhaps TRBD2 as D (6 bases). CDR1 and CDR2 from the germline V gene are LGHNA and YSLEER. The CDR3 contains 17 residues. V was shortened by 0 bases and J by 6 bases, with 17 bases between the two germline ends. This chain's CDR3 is CASSQDNRGRRAGELFF. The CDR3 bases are TGCGCCAGCAGCCAAGATAACAGAGGGAGGAGGGCCGGGGAGCTGTTTTTT.

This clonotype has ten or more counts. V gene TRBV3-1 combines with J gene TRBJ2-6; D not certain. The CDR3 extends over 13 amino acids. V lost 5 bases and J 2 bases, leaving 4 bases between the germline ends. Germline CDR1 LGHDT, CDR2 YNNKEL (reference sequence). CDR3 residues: CASSGAGANVLTF. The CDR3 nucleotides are TGTGCCAGCAGCGGGGCTGGGGCCAACGTCCTGACTTTC.

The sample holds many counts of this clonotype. The CDR3 here is CSVDPGTVQETQYF. For the CDR3, the DNA is TGCAGCGTTGACCCGGGGACAGTCCAAGAGACCCAGTACTTC. V usage is TRBV29-1 and J usage is TRBJ2-5, with 7 positions matching TRBD1. CDR1 and CDR2 from the germline V gene are SQVTM and ANQGSEA. The CDR3 has 14 amino acids. The V segment lost 3 bases and the J segment 1 base; nucleotides outside the gene matches: 5.

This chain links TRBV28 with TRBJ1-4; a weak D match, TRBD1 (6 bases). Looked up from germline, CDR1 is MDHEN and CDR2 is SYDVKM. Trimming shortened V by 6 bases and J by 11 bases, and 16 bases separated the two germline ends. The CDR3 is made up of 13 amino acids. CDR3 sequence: CASSTASGEKLFF. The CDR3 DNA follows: TGTGCCAGCAGCACGGCCTCAGGGGAGAAACTGTTTTTT. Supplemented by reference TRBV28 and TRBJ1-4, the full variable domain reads DVKVTQSSRYLVKRTGEKVFLECVQDMDHENMFWYRQDPGLGLRLIYFSYDVKMKEKGDIPEGYSVSREKKERFSLILESASTNQTSMYLCASSTASGEKLFFGSGTQLSVL.

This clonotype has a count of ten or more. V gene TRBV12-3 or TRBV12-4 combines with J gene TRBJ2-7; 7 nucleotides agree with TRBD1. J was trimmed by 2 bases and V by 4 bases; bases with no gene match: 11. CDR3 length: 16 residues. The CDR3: CASSSPRDSPTYEQYF. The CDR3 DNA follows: TGTGCCAGCAGTTCCCCCCGGGACAGTCCTACCTACGAGCAGTACTTC.

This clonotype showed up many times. The CDR3, as DNA: TGTGCCAGCAGTTTTCACGGACCCAATGAGCAGTTCTTC. The encoded protein is CASSFHGPNEQFF. V gene TRBV12-3 or TRBV12-4 combines with J gene TRBJ2-1; D gene uncertain. The CDR3 spans 13 residues. V was trimmed by 3 bases and J by 6 bases, leaving 9 bases between them.

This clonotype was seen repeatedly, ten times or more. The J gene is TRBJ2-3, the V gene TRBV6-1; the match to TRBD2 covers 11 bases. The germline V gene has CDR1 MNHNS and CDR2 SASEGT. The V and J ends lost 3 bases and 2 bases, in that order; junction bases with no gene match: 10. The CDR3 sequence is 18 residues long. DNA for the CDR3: TGTGCCAGCAGTGATTCGGTAGCGGGGGGGTTTTTCACAGATACGCAGTATTTT. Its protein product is CASSDSVAGGFFTDTQYF.

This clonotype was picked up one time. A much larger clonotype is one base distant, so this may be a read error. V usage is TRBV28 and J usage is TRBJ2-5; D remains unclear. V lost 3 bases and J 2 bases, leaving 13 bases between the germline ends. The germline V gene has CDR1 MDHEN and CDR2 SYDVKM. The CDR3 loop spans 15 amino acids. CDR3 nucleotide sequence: TGTGCCAGCAGTTTCGCCGGCAATATACAAGAGACCCAGTACTTC. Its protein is CASSFAGNIQETQYF.

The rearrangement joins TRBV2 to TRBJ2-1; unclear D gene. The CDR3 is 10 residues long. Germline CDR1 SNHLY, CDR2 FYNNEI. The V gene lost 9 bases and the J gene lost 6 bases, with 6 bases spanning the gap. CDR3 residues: CARRSNEQFF. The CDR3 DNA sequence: TGTGCCAGAAGATCCAATGAGCAGTTCTTC.

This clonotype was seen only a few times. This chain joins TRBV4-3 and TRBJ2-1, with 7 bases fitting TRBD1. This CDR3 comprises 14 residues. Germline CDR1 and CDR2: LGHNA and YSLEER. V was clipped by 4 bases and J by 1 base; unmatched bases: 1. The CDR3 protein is CASSPDRSYNEQFF. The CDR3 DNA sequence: TGCGCCAGCAGCCCGGACAGGTCCTACAATGAGCAGTTCTTC.

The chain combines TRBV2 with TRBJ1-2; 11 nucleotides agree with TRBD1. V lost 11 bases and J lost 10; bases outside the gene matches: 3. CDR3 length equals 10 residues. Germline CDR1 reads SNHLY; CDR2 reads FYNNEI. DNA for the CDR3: TGTGCCGAGGACAGGGGGCTCTACACCTTC. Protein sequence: CAEDRGLYTF.

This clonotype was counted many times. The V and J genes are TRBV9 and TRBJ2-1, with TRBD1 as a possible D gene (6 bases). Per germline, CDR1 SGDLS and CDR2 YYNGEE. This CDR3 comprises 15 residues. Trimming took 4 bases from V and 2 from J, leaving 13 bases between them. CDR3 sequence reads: CASSPGQKAYNEQFF. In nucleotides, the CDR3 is TGTGCCAGCAGCCCCGGACAGAAAGCCTACAATGAGCAGTTCTTC.

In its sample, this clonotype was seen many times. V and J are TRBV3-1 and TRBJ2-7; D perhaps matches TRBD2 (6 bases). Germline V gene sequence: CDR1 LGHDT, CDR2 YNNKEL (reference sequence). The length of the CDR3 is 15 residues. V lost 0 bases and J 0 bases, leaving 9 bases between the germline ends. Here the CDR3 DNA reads TGTGCCAGCAGCCAAGATGGACTATACTCCTACGAGCAGTACTTC. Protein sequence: CASSQDGLYSYEQYF.

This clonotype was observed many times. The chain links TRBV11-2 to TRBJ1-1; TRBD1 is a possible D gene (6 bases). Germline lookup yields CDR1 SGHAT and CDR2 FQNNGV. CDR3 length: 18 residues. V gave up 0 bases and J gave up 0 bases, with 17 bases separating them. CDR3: CASSLDGRAGALNTEAFF. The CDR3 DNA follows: TGTGCCAGCAGCTTAGACGGCCGTGCGGGGGCCCTGAACACTGAAGCTTTCTTT.

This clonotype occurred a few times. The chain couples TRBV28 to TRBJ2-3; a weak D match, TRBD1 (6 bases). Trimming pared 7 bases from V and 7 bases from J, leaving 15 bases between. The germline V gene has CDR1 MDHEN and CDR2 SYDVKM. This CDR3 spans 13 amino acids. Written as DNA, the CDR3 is TGTGCCAGCACCGGGACACAGACCCATACGCAGTATTTT. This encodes CASTGTQTHTQYF.

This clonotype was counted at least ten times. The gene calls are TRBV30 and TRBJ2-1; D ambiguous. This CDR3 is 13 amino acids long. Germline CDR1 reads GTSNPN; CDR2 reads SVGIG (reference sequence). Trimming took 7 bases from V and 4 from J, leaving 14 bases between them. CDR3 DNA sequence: TGTGCCTCCTCGGAATGGTTATACAATGAGCAGTTCTTC. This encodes CASSEWLYNEQFF.

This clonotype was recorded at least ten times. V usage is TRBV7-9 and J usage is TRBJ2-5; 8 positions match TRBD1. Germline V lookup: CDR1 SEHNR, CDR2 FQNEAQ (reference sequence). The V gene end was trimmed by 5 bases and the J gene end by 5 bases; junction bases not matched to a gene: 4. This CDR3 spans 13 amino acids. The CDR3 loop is CASSADRAETQYF. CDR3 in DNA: TGTGCCAGCAGCGCGGACAGGGCGGAGACCCAGTACTTC. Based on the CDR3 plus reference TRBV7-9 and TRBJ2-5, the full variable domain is DTGVSQNPRHKITKRGQNVTFRCDPISEHNRLYWYRQTLGQGPEFLTYFQNEAQLEKSRLLSDRFSAERPKGSFSTLEIQRTEQGDSAMYLCASSADRAETQYFGPGTRLLVL.

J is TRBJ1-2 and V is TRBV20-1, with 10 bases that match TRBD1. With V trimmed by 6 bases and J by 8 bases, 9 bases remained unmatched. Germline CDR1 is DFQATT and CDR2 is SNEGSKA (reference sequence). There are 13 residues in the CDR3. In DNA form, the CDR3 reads TGCAGTGCGCCACTCGGGACAGGGGAAGGCTACACCTTC. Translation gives CSAPLGTGEGYTF.

The DNA for the CDR3 is TGTGCCAGCAGCCTGAAACTAGCGGGAGAGGTCGAGCAGTACTTC. Translating it yields CASSLKLAGEVEQYF. The chain has TRBV7-2 and TRBJ2-7, with TRBD2 identical over 11 bases. Germline V gives CDR1 SGHTA, CDR2 FQGNSA. The CDR3 runs 15 residues. V trimming: 5 bases; J trimming: 6 bases; junction bases outside the gene matches: 9.

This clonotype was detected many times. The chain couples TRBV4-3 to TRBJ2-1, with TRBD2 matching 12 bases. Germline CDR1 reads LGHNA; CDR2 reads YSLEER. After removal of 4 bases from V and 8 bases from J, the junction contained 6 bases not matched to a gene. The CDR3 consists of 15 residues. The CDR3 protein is CASSLTGLAGYEQFF. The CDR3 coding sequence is TGCGCCAGCAGCCTAACCGGACTAGCGGGATATGAGCAGTTCTTC.